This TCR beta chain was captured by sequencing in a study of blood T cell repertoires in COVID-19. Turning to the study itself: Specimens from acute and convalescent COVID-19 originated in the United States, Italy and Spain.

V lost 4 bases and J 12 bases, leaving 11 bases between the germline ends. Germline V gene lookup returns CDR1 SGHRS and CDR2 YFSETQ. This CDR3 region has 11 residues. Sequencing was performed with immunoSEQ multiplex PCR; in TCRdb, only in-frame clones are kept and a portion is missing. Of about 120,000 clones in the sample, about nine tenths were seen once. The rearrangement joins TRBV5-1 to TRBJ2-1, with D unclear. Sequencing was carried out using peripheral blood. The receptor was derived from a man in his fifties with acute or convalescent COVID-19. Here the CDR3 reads CASSTGWWQFF. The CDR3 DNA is TGCGCCAGCAGCACCGGGTGGTGGCAGTTCTTC.